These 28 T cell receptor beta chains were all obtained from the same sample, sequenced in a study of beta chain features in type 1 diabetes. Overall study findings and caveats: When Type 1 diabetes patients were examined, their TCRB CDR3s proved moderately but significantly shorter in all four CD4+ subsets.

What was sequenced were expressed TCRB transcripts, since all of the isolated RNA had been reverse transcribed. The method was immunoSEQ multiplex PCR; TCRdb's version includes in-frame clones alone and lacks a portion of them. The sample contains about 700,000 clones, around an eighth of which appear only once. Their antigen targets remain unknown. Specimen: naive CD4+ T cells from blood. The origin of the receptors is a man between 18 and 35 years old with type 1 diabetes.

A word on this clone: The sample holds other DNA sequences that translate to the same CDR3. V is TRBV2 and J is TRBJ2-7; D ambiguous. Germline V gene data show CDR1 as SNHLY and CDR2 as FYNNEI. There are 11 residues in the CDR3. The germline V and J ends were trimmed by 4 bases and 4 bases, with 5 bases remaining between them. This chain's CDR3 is CASSAVYEQYF. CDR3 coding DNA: TGTGCCAGCAGTGCGGTGTACGAGCAGTACTTC.

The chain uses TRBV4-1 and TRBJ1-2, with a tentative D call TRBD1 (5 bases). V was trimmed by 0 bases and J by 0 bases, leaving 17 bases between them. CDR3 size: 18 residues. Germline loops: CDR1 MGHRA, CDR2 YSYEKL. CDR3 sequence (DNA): TGCGCCAGCAGCCAAGATCCGGCAGGGCCCCTTACTAACTATGGCTACACCTTC. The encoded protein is CASSQDPAGPLTNYGYTF.

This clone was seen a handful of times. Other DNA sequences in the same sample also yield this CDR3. DNA for the CDR3: TGCAGTGCGAGGGGGGATGAGCAGTTCTTC. Its protein product is CSARGDEQFF. This chain uses TRBV20-1 with TRBJ2-1, with D perhaps given as TRBD1 or TRBD2 (6 bases each). The CDR3 consists of 10 residues. Trimming pared 6 bases from V and 8 bases from J, leaving 8 bases between. The germline CDR1 and CDR2 sequences are DFQATT and SNEGSKA (reference sequence).

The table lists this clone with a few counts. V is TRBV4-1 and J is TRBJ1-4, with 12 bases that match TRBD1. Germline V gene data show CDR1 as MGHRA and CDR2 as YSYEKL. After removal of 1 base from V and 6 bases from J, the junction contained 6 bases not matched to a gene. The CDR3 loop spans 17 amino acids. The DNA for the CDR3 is TGCGCCAGCAGCCAAGTCCCGGGACAGGGGGCGTATGAAAAACTGTTTTTT. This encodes CASSQVPGQGAYEKLFF.

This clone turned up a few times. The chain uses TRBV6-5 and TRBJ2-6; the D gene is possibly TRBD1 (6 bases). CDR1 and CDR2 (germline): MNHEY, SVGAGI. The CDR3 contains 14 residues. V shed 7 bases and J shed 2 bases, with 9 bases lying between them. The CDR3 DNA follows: TGTGCCAGCAATACAGGGACTGGGGCCAACGTCCTGACTTTC. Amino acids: CASNTGTGANVLTF.

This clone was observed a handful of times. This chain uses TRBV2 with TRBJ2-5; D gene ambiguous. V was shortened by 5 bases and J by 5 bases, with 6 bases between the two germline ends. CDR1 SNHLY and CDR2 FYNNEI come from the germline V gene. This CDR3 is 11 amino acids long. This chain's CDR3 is CASSLGETQYF. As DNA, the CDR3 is TGTGCCAGCAGTCTTGGGGAGACCCAGTACTTC.

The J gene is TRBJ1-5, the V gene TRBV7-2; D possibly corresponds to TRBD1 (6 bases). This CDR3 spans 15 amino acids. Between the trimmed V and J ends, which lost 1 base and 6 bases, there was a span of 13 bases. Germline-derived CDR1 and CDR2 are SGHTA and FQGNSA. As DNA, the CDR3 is TGTGCCAGCAGCTTAGGTTCGGGACAACCTCAGCCCCAGCATTTT. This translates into CASSLGSGQPQPQHF. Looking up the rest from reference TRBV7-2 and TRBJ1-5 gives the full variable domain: GAGVSQSPSNKVTEKGKDVELRCDPISGHTALYWYRQSLGQGLEFLIYFQGNSAPDKSGLPSDRFSAERTGGSVSTLTIQRTQQEDSAVYLCASSLGSGQPQPQHFGDGTRLSIL.

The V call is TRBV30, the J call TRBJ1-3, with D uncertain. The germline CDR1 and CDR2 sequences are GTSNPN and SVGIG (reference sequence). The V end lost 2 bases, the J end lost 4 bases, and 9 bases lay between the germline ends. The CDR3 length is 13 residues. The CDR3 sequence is CAWSPGGGNTIYF. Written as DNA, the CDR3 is TGTGCCTGGAGTCCGGGAGGGGGAAACACCATATATTTT.

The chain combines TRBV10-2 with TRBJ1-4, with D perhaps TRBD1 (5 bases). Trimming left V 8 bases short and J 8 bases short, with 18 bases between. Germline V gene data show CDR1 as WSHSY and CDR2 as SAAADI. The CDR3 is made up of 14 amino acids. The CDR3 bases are TGCGCCAGCGGCAAGACAGCCGTTGAAGAAAAACTGTTTTTT. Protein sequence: CASGKTAVEEKLFF.

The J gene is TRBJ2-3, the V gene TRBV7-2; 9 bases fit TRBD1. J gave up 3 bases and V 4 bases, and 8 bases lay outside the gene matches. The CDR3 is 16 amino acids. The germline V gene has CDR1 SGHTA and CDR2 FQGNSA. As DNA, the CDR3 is TGTGCCAGCAGCTCCTCCGGGACAGGGCCTACAGATACGCAGTATTTT. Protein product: CASSSSGTGPTDTQYF.

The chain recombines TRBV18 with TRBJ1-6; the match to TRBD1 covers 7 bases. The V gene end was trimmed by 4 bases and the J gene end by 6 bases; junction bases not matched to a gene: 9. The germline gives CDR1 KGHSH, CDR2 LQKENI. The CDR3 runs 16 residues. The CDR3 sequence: CASSQISSGGNSPLHF. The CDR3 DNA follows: TGTGCCAGCTCACAGATTTCGTCAGGGGGTAATTCACCCCTCCACTTT.

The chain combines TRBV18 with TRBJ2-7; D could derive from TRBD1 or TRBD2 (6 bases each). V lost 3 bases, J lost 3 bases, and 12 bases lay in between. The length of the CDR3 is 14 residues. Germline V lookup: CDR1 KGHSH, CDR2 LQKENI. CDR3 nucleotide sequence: TGTGCCAGCTCACCGCGGGACAAGAGCTACGAGCAGTACTTC. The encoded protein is CASSPRDKSYEQYF.

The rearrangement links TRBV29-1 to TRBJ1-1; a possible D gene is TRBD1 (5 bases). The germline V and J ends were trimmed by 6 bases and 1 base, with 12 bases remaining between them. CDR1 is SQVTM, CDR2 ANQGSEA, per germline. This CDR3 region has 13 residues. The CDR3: CSVRTGRNTEAFF. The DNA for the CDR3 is TGCAGCGTACGTACAGGCCGGAACACTGAAGCTTTCTTT.

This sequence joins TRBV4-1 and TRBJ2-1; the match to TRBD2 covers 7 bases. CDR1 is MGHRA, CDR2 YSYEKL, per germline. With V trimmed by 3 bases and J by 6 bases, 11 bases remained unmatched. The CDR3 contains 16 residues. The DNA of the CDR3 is TGCGCCAGCAGCCACGGGGGAGGGGAATACCCCAATGAGCAGTTCTTC. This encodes CASSHGGGEYPNEQFF.

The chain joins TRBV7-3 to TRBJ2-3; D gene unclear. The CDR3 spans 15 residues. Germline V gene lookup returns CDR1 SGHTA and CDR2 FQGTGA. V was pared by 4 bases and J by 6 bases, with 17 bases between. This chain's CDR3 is CASSSLGSPVDTQYF. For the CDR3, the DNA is TGTGCCAGCAGCTCTCTCGGCTCACCGGTGGATACGCAGTATTTT.

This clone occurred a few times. The CDR3 DNA follows: TGCGCCAGCAGCTCCTATCGGGGGGCGAACGAGCAGTACTTC. Translated: CASSSYRGANEQYF. The rearrangement joins TRBV5-1 to TRBJ2-7, with D perhaps TRBD2 (7 bases). Germline V lookup: CDR1 SGHRS, CDR2 YFSETQ. The germline V and J ends were trimmed by 3 bases and 5 bases, with 15 bases remaining between them. The length of the CDR3 is 14 residues. Using reference TRBV5-1 and TRBJ2-7 for the parts outside the CDR3, the full variable domain is KAGVTQTPRYLIKTRGQQVTLSCSPISGHRSVSWYQQTPGQGLQFLFEYFSETQRNKGNFPGRFSGRQFSNSRSEMNVSTLELGDSALYLCASSSYRGANEQYFGPGTRLTVT.

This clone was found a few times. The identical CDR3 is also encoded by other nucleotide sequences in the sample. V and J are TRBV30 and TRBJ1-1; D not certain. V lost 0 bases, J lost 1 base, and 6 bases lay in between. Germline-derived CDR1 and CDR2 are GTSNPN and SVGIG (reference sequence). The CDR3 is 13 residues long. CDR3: CAWSVPGNTEAFF. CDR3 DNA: TGTGCCTGGAGTGTACCAGGGAACACTGAAGCTTTCTTT.

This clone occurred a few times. CDR3 protein: CASSEGVVEQYF. In DNA, the CDR3 is TGTGCCAGCAGTGAGGGGGTTGTAGAGCAGTACTTC. The rearrangement uses TRBV2 and TRBJ2-7, with D perhaps being TRBD1 or TRBD2 (5 bases each). CDR3 length equals 12 residues. Germline CDR1 SNHLY, CDR2 FYNNEI. Trimming took 3 bases from V and 7 from J, leaving 10 bases between them.

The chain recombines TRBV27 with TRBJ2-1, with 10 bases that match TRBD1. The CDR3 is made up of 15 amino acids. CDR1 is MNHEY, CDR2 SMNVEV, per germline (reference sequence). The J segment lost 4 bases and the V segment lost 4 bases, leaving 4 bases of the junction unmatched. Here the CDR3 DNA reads TGTGCCAGCAGTTGGGGACAGGGGAGATACAATGAGCAGTTCTTC. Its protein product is CASSWGQGRYNEQFF.

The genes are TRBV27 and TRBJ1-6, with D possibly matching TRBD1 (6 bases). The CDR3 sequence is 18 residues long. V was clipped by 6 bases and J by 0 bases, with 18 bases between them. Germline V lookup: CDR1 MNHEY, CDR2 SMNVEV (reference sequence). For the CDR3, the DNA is TGTGCCAGCAGAGGCGGGGGACACCGTTTCTCCTATAATTCACCCCTCCACTTT. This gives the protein CASRGGGHRFSYNSPLHF.

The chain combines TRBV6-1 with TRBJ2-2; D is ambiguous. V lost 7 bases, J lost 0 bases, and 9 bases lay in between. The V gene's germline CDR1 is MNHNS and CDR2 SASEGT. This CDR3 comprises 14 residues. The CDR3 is CASKAYTNTGELFF. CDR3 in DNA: TGTGCCAGCAAGGCCTACACGAACACCGGGGAGCTGTTTTTT.

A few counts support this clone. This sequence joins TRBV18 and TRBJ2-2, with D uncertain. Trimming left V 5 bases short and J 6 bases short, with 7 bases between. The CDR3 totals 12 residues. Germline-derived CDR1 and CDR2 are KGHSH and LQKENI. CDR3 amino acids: CASSYHPGELFF. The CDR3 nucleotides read TGTGCCAGCTCATACCATCCCGGGGAGCTGTTTTTT.

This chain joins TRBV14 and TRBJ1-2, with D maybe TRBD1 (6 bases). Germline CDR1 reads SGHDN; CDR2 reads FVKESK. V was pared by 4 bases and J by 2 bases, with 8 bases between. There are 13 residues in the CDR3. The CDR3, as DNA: TGTGCCAGCAGCCTCGGACAGAACTATGGCTACACCTTC. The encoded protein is CASSLGQNYGYTF.

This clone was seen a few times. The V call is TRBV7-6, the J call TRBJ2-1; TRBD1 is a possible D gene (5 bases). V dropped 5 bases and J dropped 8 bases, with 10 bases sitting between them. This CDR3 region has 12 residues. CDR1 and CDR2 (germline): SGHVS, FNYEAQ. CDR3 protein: CASSRQGYEQFF. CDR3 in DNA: TGTGCCAGCAGCCGCCAGGGCTATGAGCAGTTCTTC.

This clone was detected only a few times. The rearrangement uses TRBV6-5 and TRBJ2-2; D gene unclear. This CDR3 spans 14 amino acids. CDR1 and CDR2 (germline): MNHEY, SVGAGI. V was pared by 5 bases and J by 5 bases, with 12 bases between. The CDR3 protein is CASSQDVLTGELFF. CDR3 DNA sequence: TGTGCCAGCAGTCAGGACGTGTTAACCGGGGAGCTGTTTTTT.

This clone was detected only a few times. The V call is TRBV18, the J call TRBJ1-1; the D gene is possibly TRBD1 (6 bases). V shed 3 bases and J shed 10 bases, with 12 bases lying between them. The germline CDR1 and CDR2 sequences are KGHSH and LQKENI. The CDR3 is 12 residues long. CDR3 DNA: TGTGCCAGCTCACCTCTAGGGGGTTCAGCTTTCTTT. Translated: CASSPLGGSAFF.

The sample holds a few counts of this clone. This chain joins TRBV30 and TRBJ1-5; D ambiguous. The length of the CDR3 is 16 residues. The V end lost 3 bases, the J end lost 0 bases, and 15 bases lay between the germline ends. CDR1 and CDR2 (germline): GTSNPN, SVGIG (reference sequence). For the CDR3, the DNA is TGTGCCTGGAGGAATGGGCAGCCGTATAGCAATCAGCCCCAGCATTTT. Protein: CAWRNGQPYSNQPQHF.

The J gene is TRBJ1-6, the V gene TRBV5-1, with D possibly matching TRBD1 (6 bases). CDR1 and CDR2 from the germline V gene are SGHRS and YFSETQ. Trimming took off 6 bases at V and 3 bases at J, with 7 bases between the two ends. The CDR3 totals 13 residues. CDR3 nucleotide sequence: TGCGCCAGCACGGACAGCTATAATTCACCCCTCCACTTT. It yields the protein CASTDSYNSPLHF.